This passage covers 20 T cell receptor beta chains from one sample sequenced in a study of cytomegalovirus exposure and HLA in healthy donors (dated by TCRdb to about 2017). Library prep was done by the immunoSEQ multiplex PCR assay. The multiplex PCR relied on a mix of 60 forward primers for TCR Vbeta segments and 13 reverse primers for TCR Jbeta segments. TCRdb provides this immuneACCESS table in a form limited to in-frame rearrangements. Some clones are lacking; in checked studies, under half of them reflect an unresolved V gene, and why the rest are absent is not known. Present in this sample are approximately 44,000 clones, 65% to 85% of which were seen just once. The leading ten clones occupy around 3% of the sample. Input material: PBMCs. The receptors were sampled from a man in his fifties or sixties in good health and CMV-seronegative.

This clone was observed once. The V call is TRBV5-5, the J call TRBJ1-6; TRBD1 matches 8 bases. Germline values: CDR1 SGHKS, CDR2 YYEKEE (reference sequence). CDR3 length equals 14 residues. Trimming at V came to 4 bases and at J to 14 bases, leaving 11 bases not matched to a gene. The CDR3, as DNA: TGTGCCAGCAGCGCTGGACAGGGAGTTGGAACCCTCCACTTT. The encoded protein is CASSAGQGVGTLHF.

The genes are TRBV4-3 and TRBJ2-4, with TRBD2 matching over 7 bases. This CDR3 spans 16 amino acids. CDR1 is LGHNA and CDR2 is YSLEER in the germline V gene. The V and J ends lost 0 bases and 3 bases, in that order; junction bases with no gene match: 5. The CDR3 DNA follows: TGCGCCAGCAGCCAAGATTGGGGGGGTGGCAAAAACATTCAGTACTTC. Protein sequence: CASSQDWGGGKNIQYF.

V and J are TRBV5-5 and TRBJ2-5; D is possibly TRBD2 (5 bases). The germline V and J ends were trimmed by 0 bases and 2 bases, with 11 bases remaining between them. In germline, CDR1 is SGHKS, CDR2 YYEKEE (reference sequence). There are 15 residues in the CDR3. CDR3 loop: CASSLGELRQETQYF. CDR3 sequence (DNA): TGTGCCAGCAGCTTGGGGGAGCTGCGGCAAGAGACCCAGTACTTC. The whole variable domain, filled in from reference TRBV5-5 and TRBJ2-5, reads DAGVTQSPTHLIKTRGQQVTLRCSPISGHKSVSWYQQVLGQGPQFIFQYYEKEERGRGNFPDRFSARQFPNYSSELNVNALLLGDSALYLCASSLGELRQETQYFGPGTRLLVL.

The chain couples TRBV4-2 to TRBJ2-5; a weak D match, TRBD1 (5 bases). This CDR3 has 17 amino acids. Between the trimmed V and J ends, which lost 1 base and 2 bases, there was a span of 17 bases. Germline lookup yields CDR1 LGHNA and CDR2 YNFKEQ. In DNA, the CDR3 is TGTGCCAGCAGCCAAGGGGTGATTGGGGCGCATCAAGAGACCCAGTACTTC. Amino acids: CASSQGVIGAHQETQYF.

This clone has only one observation. V usage is TRBV9 and J usage is TRBJ1-3; TRBD1 might be the D (6 bases). The CDR3 runs 16 residues. In germline, CDR1 is SGDLS, CDR2 YYNGEE. V lost 3 bases and J lost 0, with 13 bases in between. CDR3 in DNA: TGTGCCAGCAGCGACACCTCAGGGGCCTCTGGAAACACCATATATTTT. Its translation: CASSDTSGASGNTIYF.

This chain connects TRBV15 to TRBJ2-3; 12 nucleotides match TRBD2. Per germline, CDR1 LNHNV and CDR2 YYDKDF (reference sequence). This CDR3 is built from 19 residues. Trimming removed 1 base from V and 7 bases from J; junction bases left unmatched: 15. CDR3 nucleotides: TGTGCCACCAGCAGAGCCCCCCTCCTAGCGGGAGGGGGGGGGAATACGCAGTATTTT. Encoded protein: CATSRAPLLAGGGGNTQYF.

The gene calls are TRBV4-3 and TRBJ2-5; D not certain. From germline, CDR1 is LGHNA and CDR2 YSLEER. The length of the CDR3 is 13 residues. V lost 3 bases and J 1 base, leaving 6 bases between the germline ends. This CDR3 is CASSQGIQETQYF. CDR3 bases: TGCGCCAGCAGCCAGGGCATCCAAGAGACCCAGTACTTC.

The CDR3 region is CASSRRGSPLHF. CDR3 DNA: TGTGCCAGCAGTCGGAGGGGTTCGCCCCTCCACTTT. This chain uses TRBV27 with TRBJ1-6; possible D gene TRBD1, 5 bases. Trimming took 5 bases from V and 13 from J, leaving 12 bases between them. This CDR3 region has 12 residues. The germline V gene has CDR1 MNHEY and CDR2 SMNVEV (reference sequence).

This clone was counted once. The V and J genes are TRBV7-3 and TRBJ2-5, with TRBD1 matching 7 bases. The length of the CDR3 is 14 residues. Germline loops: CDR1 SGHTA, CDR2 FQGTGA. With V trimmed by 3 bases and J by 3 bases, 4 bases remained unmatched. The CDR3 nucleotides are TGTGCCAGCAGCTTTGGGGACAGAAAAGAGACCCAGTACTTC. This gives the protein CASSFGDRKETQYF.

This chain joins TRBV29-1 and TRBJ1-4; D gene uncertain. Trimming removed 4 bases at V and 7 bases at J, with 10 bases between. CDR1 is SQVTM, CDR2 ANQGSEA, per germline. The CDR3 is made up of 12 amino acids. The CDR3 DNA reads as TGCAGCGTTGGAGGGTTGGGTGAAAAACTGTTTTTT. Protein: CSVGGLGEKLFF.

The V call is TRBV7-3, the J call TRBJ1-6; no clear D. The CDR3 spans 15 residues. Trimming stripped 1 base from V and 13 bases from J, with 17 bases between. Germline V gene sequence: CDR1 SGHTA, CDR2 FQGTGA. CDR3 DNA sequence: TGTGCCAGCAGCTTAAGTCCGGGCGCGGGAGCCCCCCTCCACTTT. Translating gives CASSLSPGAGAPLHF.

Here the CDR3 DNA reads TGTGCCAGCAGTGCCGTTGACAGTTCCTACGAGCAGTACTTC. Translated: CASSAVDSSYEQYF. The V call is TRBV6-5, the J call TRBJ2-7; weak D call: TRBD1 (5 bases). CDR1 is MNHEY, CDR2 SVGAGI, per germline. Trimming pared 5 bases from V and 1 base from J, leaving 12 bases between. The CDR3 spans 14 residues.

This rearrangement joins TRBV9 to TRBJ1-4, with unresolved D. The CDR3 has 15 residues. Between the trimmed V and J ends, which lost 1 base and 5 bases, there was a span of 12 bases. Germline V gene data show CDR1 as SGDLS and CDR2 as YYNGEE. The CDR3 region is CASSVSGLANEKLFF. Written as DNA, the CDR3 is TGTGCCAGCAGCGTATCCGGACTGGCGAATGAAAAACTGTTTTTT.

The J gene is TRBJ2-7, the V gene TRBV5-1; D unresolved. The CDR3 sequence is 14 residues long. The germline V gene encodes CDR1 SGHRS and CDR2 YFSETQ. Trimming took 0 bases from V and 2 from J, leaving 9 bases between them. In DNA form, the CDR3 reads TGCGCCAGCAGCTTGGCTCCGGGTCCCTACGAGCAGTACTTC. Protein product: CASSLAPGPYEQYF.

V and J are TRBV28 and TRBJ1-3; 8 bases match TRBD1. V shed 6 bases and J 0 bases; nucleotides not matched to a gene: 10. The CDR3 has 17 residues. From germline, CDR1 is MDHEN and CDR2 SYDVKM. The DNA of the CDR3 is TGTGCCAGCAGCCCCGGACAGGGTTCAACCTCTGGAAACACCATATATTTT. Protein sequence: CASSPGQGSTSGNTIYF. The whole variable domain, filled in from reference TRBV28 and TRBJ1-3, reads DVKVTQSSRYLVKRTGEKVFLECVQDMDHENMFWYRQDPGLGLRLIYFSYDVKMKEKGDIPEGYSVSREKKERFSLILESASTNQTSMYLCASSPGQGSTSGNTIYFGEGSWLTVV.

This chain connects TRBV6-5 to TRBJ1-3; D perhaps matches TRBD1 (6 bases). Deletions cut 6 bases from V and 3 bases from J, with 9 bases between. Germline V CDR1 and CDR2: MNHEY, SVGAGI. There are 13 residues in the CDR3. Written as DNA, the CDR3 is TGTGCCAGCAGGTCGGGACATGGAAACACCATATATTTT. Translating gives CASRSGHGNTIYF.

This chain joins TRBV11-3 and TRBJ2-3; D may be TRBD2 (6 bases). Germline CDR1 SGHNT, CDR2 YENEEA. The CDR3 runs to 14 residues. With 1 base removed from V and 2 bases from J, the gap between germline ends came to 7 bases. The DNA of the CDR3 is TGTGCCAGCAGCTTAGGGAGGGACACAGATACGCAGTATTTT. This sequence encodes CASSLGRDTDTQYF.

Only a few counts were recorded for this clone. This chain joins TRBV7-2 and TRBJ2-5; TRBD2 matches 9 bases. CDR1 SGHTA and CDR2 FQGNSA come from the germline V gene. J was trimmed by 1 base and V by 8 bases; bases with no gene match: 8. The CDR3 contains 15 residues. CDR3 coding DNA: TGTGCCAGCGGAGGCGGGGGGGATTCCCAAGAGACCCAGTACTTC. Translated, it gives CASGGGGDSQETQYF. The whole variable domain, filled in from reference TRBV7-2 and TRBJ2-5, reads GAGVSQSPSNKVTEKGKDVELRCDPISGHTALYWYRQSLGQGLEFLIYFQGNSAPDKSGLPSDRFSAERTGGSVSTLTIQRTQQEDSAVYLCASGGGGDSQETQYFGPGTRLLVL.

In the case of this clone: One junction end disagrees with the germline gene, perhaps due to a read error. The V call is TRBV28, the J call TRBJ2-5, with 10 bases fitting TRBD2. This CDR3 spans 18 amino acids. Germline CDR1 reads MDHEN; CDR2 reads SYDVKM. The CDR3 DNA sequence: TGTGCCAGCAGTTTAAATATCGTTGAGCGGGAGGGCCAAAAGACCCAGTACTTC. Residues: CASSLNIVEREGQKTQYF.

This clone was detected a few times. This sequence joins TRBV4-2 and TRBJ1-1; the D gene is possibly TRBD1 (5 bases). The germline V gene has CDR1 LGHNA and CDR2 YNFKEQ. The CDR3 spans 15 residues. V gave up 0 bases and J gave up 4 bases, with 12 bases separating them. The CDR3 nucleotides are TGTGCCAGCAGCCAAGATTCGGCGGGGGTCACTGAAGCTTTCTTT. It translates to CASSQDSAGVTEAFF.